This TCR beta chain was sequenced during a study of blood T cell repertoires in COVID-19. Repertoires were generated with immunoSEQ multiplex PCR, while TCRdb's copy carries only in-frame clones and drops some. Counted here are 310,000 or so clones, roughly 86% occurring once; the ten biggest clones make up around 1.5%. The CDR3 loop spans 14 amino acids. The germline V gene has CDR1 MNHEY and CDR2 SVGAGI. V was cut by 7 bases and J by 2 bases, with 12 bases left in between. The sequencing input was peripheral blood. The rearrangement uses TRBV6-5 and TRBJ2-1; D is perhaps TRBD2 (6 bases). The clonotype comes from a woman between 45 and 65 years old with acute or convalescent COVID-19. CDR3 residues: CASNLAVTYNEQFF. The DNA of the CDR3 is TGTGCCAGCAACTTAGCGGTCACCTACAATGAGCAGTTCTTC.